Here is one T cell receptor beta chain with its context. CDR1 is SGHNT, CDR2 YYREEE, per germline (reference sequence). V was pared by 4 bases and J by 7 bases, with 9 bases of the junction left unmatched. There are 14 residues in the CDR3. Here immunoSEQ multiplex PCR was the method, and the copy in TCRdb shows in-frame clones only, minus some. Here the sample spans about 80,000 clones, around 81% being singletons. This sample was taken from a study of PD-L1 blockade in urothelial cancer. Study at large: Blood was subjected to analysis at 3 weeks (second dose) and 6 weeks following treatment start.

Specified time point: pretreatment peripheral blood. This specimen consisted of PBMCs, obtained around atezolizumab (anti-PD-L1) treatment. This rearrangement joins TRBV5-4 to TRBJ2-5, with 8 bases lining up with TRBD1. The TCR originated in a man in his forties with urothelial cancer. The CDR3 here is CASSTGGTRWTQYF. The DNA of the CDR3 is TGTGCCAGCAGCACAGGGGGGACGCGCTGGACCCAGTACTTC.